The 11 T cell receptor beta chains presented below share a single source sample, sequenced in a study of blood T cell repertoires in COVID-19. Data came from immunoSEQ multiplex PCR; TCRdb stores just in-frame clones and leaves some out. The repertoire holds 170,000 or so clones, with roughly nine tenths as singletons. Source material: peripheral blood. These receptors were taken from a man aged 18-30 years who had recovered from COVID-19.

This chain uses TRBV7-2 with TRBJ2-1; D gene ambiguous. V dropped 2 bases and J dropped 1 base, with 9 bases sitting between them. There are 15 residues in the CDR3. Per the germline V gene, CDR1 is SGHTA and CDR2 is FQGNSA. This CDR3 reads CASSLKAGSYNEQFF. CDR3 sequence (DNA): TGTGCCAGCAGCTTAAAAGCAGGTTCCTACAATGAGCAGTTCTTC.

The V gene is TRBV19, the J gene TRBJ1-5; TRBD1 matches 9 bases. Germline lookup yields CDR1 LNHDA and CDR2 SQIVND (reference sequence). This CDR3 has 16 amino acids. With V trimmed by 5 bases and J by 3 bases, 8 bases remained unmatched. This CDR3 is CASSQRGDRVNQPQHF. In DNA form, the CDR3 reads TGTGCCAGTAGTCAGAGAGGGGACAGGGTCAATCAGCCCCAGCATTTT.

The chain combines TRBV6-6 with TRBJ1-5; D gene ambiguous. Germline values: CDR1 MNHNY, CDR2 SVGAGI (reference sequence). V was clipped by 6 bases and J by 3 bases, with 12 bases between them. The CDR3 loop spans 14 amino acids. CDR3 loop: CASRESSDNQPQHF. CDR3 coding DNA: TGTGCCAGCAGGGAGAGCTCAGACAATCAGCCCCAGCATTTT.

CDR3 loop: CASSFGRGEYEQYF. The CDR3 DNA follows: TGTGCCAGCAGTTTCGGCAGGGGGGAGTACGAGCAGTACTTC. V and J are TRBV27 and TRBJ2-7, with D possibly being TRBD1 (7 bases). The CDR3 is made up of 14 amino acids. Germline CDR1 is MNHEY and CDR2 is SMNVEV (reference sequence). The ends were cut back, 3 bases at V and 4 bases at J, with 13 bases in the middle.

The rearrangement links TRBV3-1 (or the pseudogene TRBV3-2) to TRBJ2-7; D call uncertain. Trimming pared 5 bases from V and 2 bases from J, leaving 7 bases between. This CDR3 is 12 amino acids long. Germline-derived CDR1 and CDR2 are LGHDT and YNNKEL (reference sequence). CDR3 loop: CASSATAYEQYF. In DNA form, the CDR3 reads TGTGCCAGCAGCGCTACAGCCTACGAGCAGTACTTC.

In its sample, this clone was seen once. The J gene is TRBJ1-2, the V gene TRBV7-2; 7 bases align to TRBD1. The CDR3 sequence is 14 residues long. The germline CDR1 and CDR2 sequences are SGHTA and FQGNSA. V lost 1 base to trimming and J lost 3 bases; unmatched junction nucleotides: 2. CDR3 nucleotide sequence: TGTGCCAGCAGCTTAGTCAGGGGGGACTATGGCTACACCTTC. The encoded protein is CASSLVRGDYGYTF.

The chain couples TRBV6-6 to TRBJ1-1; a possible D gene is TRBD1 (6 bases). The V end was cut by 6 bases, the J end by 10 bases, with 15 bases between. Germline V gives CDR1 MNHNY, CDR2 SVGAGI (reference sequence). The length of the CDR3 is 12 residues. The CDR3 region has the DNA TGTGCCAGCAGACCTACAATACAGGGAGCTTTCTTT. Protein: CASRPTIQGAFF.

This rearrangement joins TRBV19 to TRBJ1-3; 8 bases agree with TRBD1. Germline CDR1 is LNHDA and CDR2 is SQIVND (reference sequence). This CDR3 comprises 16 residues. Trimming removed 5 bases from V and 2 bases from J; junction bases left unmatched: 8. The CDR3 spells CASSSPGGTTGNTIYF. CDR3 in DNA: TGTGCCAGTAGTTCCCCAGGGGGCACGACTGGAAACACCATATATTTT.

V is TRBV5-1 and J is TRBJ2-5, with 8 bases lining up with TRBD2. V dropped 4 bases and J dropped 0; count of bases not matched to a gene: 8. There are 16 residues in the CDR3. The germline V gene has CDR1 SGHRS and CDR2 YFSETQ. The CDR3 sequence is CASSPGGSGNQETQYF. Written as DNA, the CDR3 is TGCGCCAGCAGCCCCGGGGGTAGCGGGAACCAAGAGACCCAGTACTTC.

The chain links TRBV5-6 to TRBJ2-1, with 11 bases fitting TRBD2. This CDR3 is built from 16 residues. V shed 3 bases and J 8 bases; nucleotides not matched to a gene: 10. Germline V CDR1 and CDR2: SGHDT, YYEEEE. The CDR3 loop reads CASSSPGTSGIYEQFF. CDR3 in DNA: TGTGCCAGCAGCTCCCCTGGGACTAGCGGTATATATGAGCAGTTCTTC.

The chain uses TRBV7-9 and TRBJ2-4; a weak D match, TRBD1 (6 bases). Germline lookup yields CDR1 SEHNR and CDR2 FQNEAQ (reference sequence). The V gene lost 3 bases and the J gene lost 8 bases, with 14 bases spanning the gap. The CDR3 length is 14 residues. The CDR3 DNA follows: TGTGCCAGCAGCTTCGCATCCGAGGGGGACATTCAGTACTTC. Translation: CASSFASEGDIQYF. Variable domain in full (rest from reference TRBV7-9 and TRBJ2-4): DTGVSQNPRHKITKRGQNVTFRCDPISEHNRLYWYRQTLGQGPEFLTYFQNEAQLEKSRLLSDRFSAERPKGSFSTLEIQRTEQGDSAMYLCASSFASEGDIQYFGAGTRLSVL.